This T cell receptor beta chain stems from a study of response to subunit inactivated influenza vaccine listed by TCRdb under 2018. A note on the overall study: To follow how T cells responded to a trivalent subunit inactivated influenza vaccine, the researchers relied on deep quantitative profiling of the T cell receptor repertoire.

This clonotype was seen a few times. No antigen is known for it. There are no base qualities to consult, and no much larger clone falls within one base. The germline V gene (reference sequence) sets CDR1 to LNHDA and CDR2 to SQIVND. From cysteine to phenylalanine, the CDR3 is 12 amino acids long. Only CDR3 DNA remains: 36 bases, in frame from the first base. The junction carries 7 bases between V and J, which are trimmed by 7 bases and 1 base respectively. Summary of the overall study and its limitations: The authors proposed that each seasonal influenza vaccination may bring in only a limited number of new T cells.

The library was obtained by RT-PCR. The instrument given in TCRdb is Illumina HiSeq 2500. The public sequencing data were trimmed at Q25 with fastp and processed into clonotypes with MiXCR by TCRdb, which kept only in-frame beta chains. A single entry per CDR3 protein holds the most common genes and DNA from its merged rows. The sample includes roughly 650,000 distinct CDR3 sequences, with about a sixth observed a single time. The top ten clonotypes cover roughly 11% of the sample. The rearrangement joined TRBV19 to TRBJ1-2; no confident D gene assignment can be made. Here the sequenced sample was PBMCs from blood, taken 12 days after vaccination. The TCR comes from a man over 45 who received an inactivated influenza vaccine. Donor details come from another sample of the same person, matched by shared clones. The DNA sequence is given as TGTGCCAGTAAGCAGTTTAACTATGGCTACACCTTC. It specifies CASKQFNYGYTF.